This T cell receptor beta chain came from a study of shared clonotypes between healthy human individuals. Overall study results and limits: A generally larger estimated richness was seen in naive subsets than in memory subsets.

Worth noting for this clone: Its matching antigen is unknown.

Running of the assay took place at deep level. Each subset's genomic DNA was shared equally among a number of immunoSEQ plates. Sequenced by immunoSEQ multiplex PCR; TCRdb stores in-frame clones only, minus some. This table holds under 850,000 clones, around 92% found once. Naive-designated CD8 cells lacked CD45RO, were positively enriched for CCR7, and omitted terminally differentiated effector memory CD45RA+ cells. The receptor comes from a young man in good health. Sequencing input: naive CD8+ T cells sorted from blood.

The CDR3 is CASSLAGGRDQETQYF. DNA for the CDR3: TGTGCCAGCAGCTTAGCGGGCGGGAGGGACCAAGAGACCCAGTACTTC. The chain carries TRBV7-9 and TRBJ2-5; TRBD2 matches at 9 bases. CDR1 is SEHNR, CDR2 FQNEAQ, per germline (reference sequence). V lost 0 bases to trimming and J lost 0 bases; unmatched junction nucleotides: 2. The CDR3 sequence is 16 residues long.